This record covers a single T cell receptor (beta chain). Its antigen target is currently unknown. No clone much larger than this one lies a single base away; base qualities are absent. The cohort was made up of approximately 670 healthy bone marrow donors. Cohort members were all nominally healthy when sampled, although unrecorded immune exposures were likely present. The donor tested CMV seronegative, placing the donor among the approximately 400 seronegative members of the cohort. Every donor gave a peripheral blood sample, and the peripheral blood mononuclear cells from that sample were used for TCR beta sequencing. The Qiagen DNeasy Blood Extraction Kit was used to extract genomic DNA from the blood cell samples. This specimen comes from a study of cytomegalovirus exposure and HLA in healthy donors (dated by TCRdb to the late 2010s). Describing the broader study: An earlier analysis of several hundred of the donors reported approximately 290 Gb of sequence data and around 110 million unique TCR beta sequences from around 200 million T cells. Roughly 300 gigabases of sequencing data and approximately 91 million unique TCR sequences made up an early release that covered over 550 HLA-typed donors. Of the roughly 390 genotyped donors, 65% to 90% fell in the genetic ancestry cluster associated with self-reported Caucasian donors. The study was designed to test whether signatures of past pathogen exposure could be identified by cataloging public T cell receptors. The T cell repertoires of 700 or so subjects were profiled by immunosequencing and related to cytomegalovirus serostatus. Besides the first cohort of under 700 subjects, a separate validation cohort made up of 120 different subjects was used. High-throughput TCR immunosequencing, statistical association of individual TCRs with disease status, and machine learning were combined to predict cytomegalovirus infection status. In a later analysis, previously published TCR beta repertoires from fewer than 750 donors were re-analyzed and high-resolution HLA genotyping was added so that TCR occurrence patterns could be studied. Rather than drawing on any new phenotypic data, the later analysis identified candidate immune exposures from TCR beta sequences and the way those sequences occurred across donors. An earlier analysis of around 640 of the donors used high-throughput TCR beta sequencing to judge whether each TCR beta V gene segment behaved as functional or pseudogenic. Alongside the repertoire data, information on donor age, sex, ethnicity and CMV serostatus was compiled. A later genetic analysis took genome-wide SNP genotypes for about 65% of the roughly 670 donors and used that subset as a discovery cohort. Every repertoire in the discovery cohort had been generated on one and the same sequencing platform. Class I and class II HLA loci were covered by the typing at four-digit resolution. The number of donors typed differed by locus, with 629-630 for A, B, C, DRB1 and DQB1, more than 500 for DQA1, approximately 580 for DPA1, and 400 to 490 for DPB1. Four or five DR-DQ haplotypes were handled as single units for association and clustering because linkage in the cohort was strong. Among over 350 genotyped donors of the cohort, an average of about 240,000 unique TCR beta nucleotide sequences were sequenced per donor, 15% to 20% of them non-productive. The full study reports these points: A few of the identified cytomegalovirus-associated TCR beta chains were confirmed in vitro to be specific for cytomegalovirus antigens. Most TCR sequences were seen in very few donors, while some public TCRs were found in many individuals. In a later analysis, TCR association rates were found to vary across HLA loci, with the most associated TCRs seen for DRB1 alleles and the fewest for HLA-C alleles. In a later analysis, HLA-associated TCR beta chains were found to be more clonally expanded and to have lower generation probabilities than equally common non-associated chains. In a later analysis, 15,000 to 20,000 TCR beta sequences were associated with specific HLA alleles at a false discovery rate of 0.05. Assigning TCR associations to individual alleles was difficult when HLA alleles, especially DR and DQ, strongly co-occurred. Immune exposure information for the cohort was limited to CMV serostatus. Because counts were too low, about 15 rarely observed V segments, including chromosome 9 orphons, were left out of the earlier analysis of some 600 of the donors. Only TCR beta chains were sequenced in this cohort, and the absence of alpha or paired-chain data limited detectable features. A later analysis found that most CMV-associated TCR beta chains appeared HLA-restricted, with HLA associations seemingly driven largely by CMV exposure. The classifier was reported to diagnose cytomegalovirus status with high specificity and sensitivity in both the original cohort and the validation cohort. A further reported finding was that TCR beta sequences accurately predicted the HLA-A and HLA-B alleles for most subjects in the first cohort. The authors suggested that the approach could potentially be generalized to other disease states and immunological phenotypes. An earlier analysis of some 590 of the donors showed that most TCR beta V segments appeared in productive rearrangements either about 90% or about 30% of the time, which broadly matched IMGT annotations. An association between a missense DCLRE1C variant and V-gene and J-gene trimming of TCR beta chains was found in a later genetic analysis and replicated in an independent cohort. In a later analysis, several top co-occurrence clusters were reported to appear linked to parvovirus B19, influenza, CMV and Epstein-Barr virus. Some IMGT-functional V segments, including TRBV6-2 and TRBV6-3, could not be told apart with the 87-base-pair reads, so those segments were excluded. In the study, about 150 TCR beta chains were listed as associated with cytomegalovirus. Roughly uniform sequencing depth across donors was assumed in presence/absence analyses, although this assumption may not hold. A cluster of highly shared sequence variants was judged likely to represent a technical artifact of the sequencing pipeline. Because some donors lacked HLA typing at each locus, the association tests relied only on the typed subset. Compared with the roughly 710-donor mean, donors in an Asian-associated ancestry cluster had fewer N-insertions in productive TCRs, according to a later genetic analysis. Linkage disequilibrium might explain the correlated functional status among segregating V segments, but an unknown experimental factor could not be excluded.

Library method: the immunoSEQ multiplex PCR assay. For the multiplex PCR, a mixture combining 60 forward primers for TCR Vbeta segments and 13 reverse primers for TCR Jbeta segments was used. A multiplex PCR assay on genomic DNA amplified the CDR3 region of rearranged TCR beta genes. The amplified TCR beta libraries were sequenced on the Illumina HiSeq System as 87-base-pair reads. The study's own analysis went as follows. Across the 500 to 700 repertoires, a later analysis counted 75 million to 90 million unique TCR beta chains, roughly 11 million of which were shared by at least two donors. Raw reads were error-corrected and collapsed into unique sequences by a nearest-neighbor algorithm in which closely related sequences were merged to remove PCR and sequencing errors. CDR3 sequences were aligned to IMGT reference sequences to assign V, D and J gene segments. For a sequence to be retained, at least a six-nucleotide match to both a V gene segment and a J gene segment was required. A rearrangement counted as productive if the CDR3 had no stop codons and remained in frame with V and J, and every other rearrangement counted as non-productive. CDR3 was defined by IMGT convention, running from the second conserved V-encoded cysteine to the conserved J-encoded phenylalanine. Sequences without an unambiguous match to a single V gene segment were excluded from the earlier analysis of over 500 of the donors. In an earlier analysis of several hundred of the donors, V segments were called functional above 56.7% productive rearrangements and were called segregating when the between-donor standard deviation exceeded 5%. To diagnose cytomegalovirus status from the catalog of TCR beta chain sequences, a statistical classification framework was built. In a later analysis, V and J genes were assigned by comparing TCR nucleotide sequences against IMGT/GENE-DB human TR gene sequences. A later analysis assigned CDR3 sequences and most-parsimonious VDJ recombination scenarios with the TCRdist pipeline. In a later analysis, every TCR beta chain was defined by the combination of its CDR3 amino acid sequence and its V-gene family, and reads without a unique V-gene family were dropped. In a later analysis, fewer than 600 highly shared, low-generation-probability nucleotide sequences were removed to address suspected cross-contamination and a sequencing artifact. In a later analysis, a clonal expansion index for each public chain was calculated from normalized within-repertoire ranks of inferred template counts. Generation probabilities in a later analysis came from a VDJ recombination model fitted to out-of-frame rearrangements, and those results were checked against IGoR. In a later analysis, hypergeometric tests were used to score TCR-TCR, TCR-HLA and TCR-CMV co-occurrence, with a repertoire-size bias correction applied to TCR pairs. False discovery rates were estimated in a later analysis by permuting HLA or CMV assignments 20 times. A later analysis grouped co-occurring TCRs with DBSCAN, adding TCRdist sequence similarity when clustering within HLA-allele-positive subsets. Repertoires with fewer than 30,000 or more than 120,000 public chains were left out of co-occurrence clustering, as were about five repertoires with anomalous nucleotide sharing. Entries here come from immuneACCESS through TCRdb and include only in-frame sequences with V and J called. Some clones fail to appear in such tables; in the studies checked, an unresolved V gene covers under half of the shortfall, and the cause of the remainder is unknown. V and J calls and clone size come straight from that table; D and trimming were deduced from the DNA. Within this sample are 55,000 to 70,000 clones, with about 69% of them counted one time only. The ten largest clonotypes hold 4.5% to 6% of the sample.

Taken from cysteine to phenylalanine, the CDR3 has 18 residues. CDR3 DNA is the only sequence kept; it has 54 bases, read in frame from the first base. Reading the germline V gene (reference sequence) gives CDR1 MNHEY and CDR2 SMNVEV. V lost 9 bases and J lost 2 bases, and the count of bases not matched to a germline gene is 17. Sequenced: PBMCs. The chain couples TRBV27 to TRBJ2-3; TRBD2 aligns with 10 central bases. This TCR was recovered from a woman aged 25 to 39 in good health and CMV-seronegative. The DNA reads as follows: TGTGCCAGTAACGAAGGTCGAGAGCGGGAGGGCCCCACAGATACGCAGTATTTT. It translates as CASNEGREREGPTDTQYF.